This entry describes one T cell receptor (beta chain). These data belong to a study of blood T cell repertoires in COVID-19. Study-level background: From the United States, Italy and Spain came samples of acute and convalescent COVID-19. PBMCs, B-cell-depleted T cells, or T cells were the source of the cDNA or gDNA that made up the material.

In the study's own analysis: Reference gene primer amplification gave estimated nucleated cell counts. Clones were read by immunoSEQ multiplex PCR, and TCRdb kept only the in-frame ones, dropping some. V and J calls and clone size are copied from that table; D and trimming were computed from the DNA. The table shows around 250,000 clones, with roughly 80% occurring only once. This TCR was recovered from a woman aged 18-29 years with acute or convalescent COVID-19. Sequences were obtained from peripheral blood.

The CDR3 protein is CASSITGREGVPYNEQFF. CDR3 DNA sequence: TGTGCCAGTAGTATTACTGGGCGGGAGGGCGTTCCCTACAATGAGCAGTTCTTC. This sequence joins TRBV19 and TRBJ2-1; 9 bases agree with TRBD2. CDR3 length equals 18 residues. The germline V gene encodes CDR1 LNHDA and CDR2 SQIVND (reference sequence). The V gene end was trimmed by 3 bases and the J gene end by 2 bases; junction bases not matched to a gene: 11.